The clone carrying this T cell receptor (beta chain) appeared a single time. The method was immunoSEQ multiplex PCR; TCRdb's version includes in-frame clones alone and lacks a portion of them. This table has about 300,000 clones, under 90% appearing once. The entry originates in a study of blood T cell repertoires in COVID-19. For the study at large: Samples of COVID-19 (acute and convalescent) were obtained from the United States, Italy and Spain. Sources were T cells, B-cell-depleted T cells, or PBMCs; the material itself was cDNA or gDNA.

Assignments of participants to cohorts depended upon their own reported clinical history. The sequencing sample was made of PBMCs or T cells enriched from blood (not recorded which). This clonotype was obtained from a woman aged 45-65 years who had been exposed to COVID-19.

This CDR3 reads CASSPGQGGYQPQHF. CDR3 coding DNA: TGTGCCAGCTCACCGGGACAGGGGGGGTATCAGCCCCAGCATTTT. The chain uses TRBV18 and TRBJ1-5; 11 bases align to TRBD1. The CDR3 consists of 15 residues. J gave up 5 bases and V 3 bases, and 3 bases lay outside the gene matches. CDR1 KGHSH and CDR2 LQKENI come from the germline V gene.